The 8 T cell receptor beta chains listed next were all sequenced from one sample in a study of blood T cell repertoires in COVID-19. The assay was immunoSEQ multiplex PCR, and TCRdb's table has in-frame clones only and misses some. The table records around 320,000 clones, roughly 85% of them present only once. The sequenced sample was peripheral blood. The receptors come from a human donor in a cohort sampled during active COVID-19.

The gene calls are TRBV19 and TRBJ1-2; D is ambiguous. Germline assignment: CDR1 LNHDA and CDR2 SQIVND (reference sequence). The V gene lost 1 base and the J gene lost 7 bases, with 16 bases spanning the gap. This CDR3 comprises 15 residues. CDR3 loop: CASSIGETTSSGYTF. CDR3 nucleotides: TGTGCCAGTAGTATAGGGGAGACGACCTCTAGTGGCTACACCTTC.

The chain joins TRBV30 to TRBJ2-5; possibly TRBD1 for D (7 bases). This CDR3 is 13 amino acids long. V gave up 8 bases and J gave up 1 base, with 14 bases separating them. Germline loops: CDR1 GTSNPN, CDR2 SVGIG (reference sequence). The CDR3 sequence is CAGGRQGQETQYF. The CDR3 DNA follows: TGTGCCGGGGGGCGACAGGGCCAAGAGACCCAGTACTTC. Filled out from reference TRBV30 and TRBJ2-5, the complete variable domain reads SQTIHQWPATLVQPVGSPLSLECTVEGTSNPNLYWYRQAAGRGLQLLFYSVGIGQISSEVPQNLSASRPQDRQFILSSKKLLLSDSGFYLCAGGRQGQETQYFGPGTRLLVL.

CDR3 coding DNA: TGTGCCAGCATCAGGGGGCTTTACCTTAATGAAAAACTGTTTTTT. This sequence encodes CASIRGLYLNEKLFF. V and J are TRBV6-5 and TRBJ1-4; 8 bases align to TRBD1. V was clipped by 7 bases and J by 4 bases; unmatched bases: 8. Germline lookup yields CDR1 MNHEY and CDR2 SVGAGI. CDR3 length equals 15 residues.

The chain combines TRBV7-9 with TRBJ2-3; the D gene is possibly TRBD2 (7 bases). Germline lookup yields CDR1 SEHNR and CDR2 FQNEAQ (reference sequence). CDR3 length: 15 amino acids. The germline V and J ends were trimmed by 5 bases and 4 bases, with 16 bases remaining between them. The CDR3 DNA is TGTGCCAGCAGCGAGGCGGGGGCGCATTCAGATACGCAGTATTTT. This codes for CASSEAGAHSDTQYF.

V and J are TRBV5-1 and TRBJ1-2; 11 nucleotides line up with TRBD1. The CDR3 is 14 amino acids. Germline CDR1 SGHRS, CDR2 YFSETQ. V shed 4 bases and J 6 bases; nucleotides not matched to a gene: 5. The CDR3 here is CASSAGQGVDGYTF. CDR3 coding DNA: TGCGCCAGCAGCGCGGGACAGGGGGTCGATGGCTACACCTTC.

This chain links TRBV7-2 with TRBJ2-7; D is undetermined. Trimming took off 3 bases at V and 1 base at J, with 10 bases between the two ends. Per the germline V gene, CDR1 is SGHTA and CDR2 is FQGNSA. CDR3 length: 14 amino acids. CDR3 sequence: CASSFLSLSYEQYF. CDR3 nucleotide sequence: TGTGCCAGCAGCTTCCTGAGTCTTTCCTACGAGCAGTACTTC.

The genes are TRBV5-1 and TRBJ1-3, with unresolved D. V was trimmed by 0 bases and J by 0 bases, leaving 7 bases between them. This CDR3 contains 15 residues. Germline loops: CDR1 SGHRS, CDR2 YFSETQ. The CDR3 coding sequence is TGCGCCAGCAGCTTGGGGGCCTTCTCTGGAAACACCATATATTTT. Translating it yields CASSLGAFSGNTIYF.

The CDR3 DNA is TGTGCCAGCTCACTCCCCGGGACAGGGGGAGAAAAACTGTTTTTT. Translating gives CASSLPGTGGEKLFF. V gene TRBV18 combines with J gene TRBJ1-4, with 11 bases aligning to TRBD1. The germline gives CDR1 KGHSH, CDR2 LQKENI. With 4 bases clipped from V and 8 bases from J, the junction kept 6 bases outside the gene matches. The CDR3 length is 15 residues.